This TCR beta chain comes out of a study of T cell responses to AZD1222 COVID-19 vaccine. Study-level findings and limits: Clonal diversity was possibly underestimated, and the donors were mostly white British, with more females. Among those given AZD1222, only five or six were seropositive at baseline.

This clone was counted a single time. The antigen is undetermined. From germline, CDR1 is MDHEN and CDR2 SYDVKM. Trimming left V 6 bases short and J 0 bases short, with 8 bases between. The length of the CDR3 is 13 residues. The data were produced by immunoSEQ multiplex PCR, yet TCRdb's version contains in-frame clones alone and is incomplete. The data show 150,000 to 200,000 clones, with almost 90% seen just once and more than 5.5% held by the top ten. V is TRBV28 and J is TRBJ1-2; D is ambiguous. Specimen: peripheral blood, collected on day 0 of AZD1222 vaccination. This sequence was found in an adult in good health. CDR3: CASRRISNYGYTF. The CDR3 bases are TGTGCCAGCAGACGTATTTCTAACTATGGCTACACCTTC.